The clone carrying this TCR beta chain has just one count. This record belongs to a study of blood T cell repertoires in COVID-19. The method was immunoSEQ multiplex PCR; TCRdb's version includes in-frame clones alone and lacks a portion of them. The data show some 180,000 clones, over 80% seen once. This CDR3 is 13 amino acids long. CDR1 is SGHVS, CDR2 FNYEAQ, per germline. V was shortened by 4 bases and J by 7 bases, with 13 bases between the two germline ends. Sequences were obtained from PBMCs or T cells enriched from blood (not recorded which). The chain carries TRBV7-6 and TRBJ1-2; D is uncertain. The TCR sequence derives from a woman in her twenties or thirties who had been exposed to COVID-19. CDR3 DNA: TGTGCCAGCAGCTCTCTCATTGAAGCTGGCTACACCTTC. Its translation: CASSSLIEAGYTF.